This entry is about one T cell receptor (beta chain). Its antigen remains unidentified. This sample stems from a study of OX40 agonist ivuxolimab in advanced cancers. Study-level background: Six ivuxolimab dose levels, 0.01 to 10 mg/kg, were given intravenously every 2 weeks. Dose-escalation subjects each had hepatocellular carcinoma, melanoma, renal cell or head and neck cancer.

Study-level results: Clones of CD4+ and CD8+ blood T cells grew by week 6 at doses of 0.1 to 3.0 mg/kg.

This table comes from immunoSEQ multiplex PCR, and its TCRdb copy is limited to in-frame clones, with some not included. The table has over 55,000 clones, around 94% seen once. Looked up from germline, CDR1 is MNHNY and CDR2 is SVGAGI (reference sequence). V shed 0 bases and J 1 base; nucleotides not matched to a gene: 4. The CDR3 consists of 16 residues. V gene TRBV6-6 combines with J gene TRBJ2-3; 7 positions match TRBD2. The TCR comes from an adult with an advanced solid tumor such as melanoma, head and neck, liver or kidney cancer. The specimen was CD4+ or CD8+ T cells sorted from blood, collected in a trial of the OX40 agonist ivuxolimab. Here the CDR3 reads CASSYSWGGRTDTQYF. Written as DNA, the CDR3 is TGTGCCAGCAGTTACTCATGGGGGGGTCGCACAGATACGCAGTATTTT.